This entry lists 10 T cell receptor beta chains sequenced from one sample in a study of shared clonotypes between healthy human individuals. The method was immunoSEQ multiplex PCR; TCRdb's version includes in-frame clones alone and lacks a portion of them. The table shows 2.3 million or so clones, with approximately 93% occurring only once. Sequenced input: naive CD4+ T cells from PBMCs. The subset was: CD45RA+ positively selected. These receptors all stem from a man younger than 35 in good health. Some clones in this sample may be carry-over from other donors' samples.

The CDR3 sequence: CASRGQGGRANVLTF. For the CDR3, the DNA is TGTGCCAGTAGGGGACAGGGAGGTAGGGCCAACGTCCTGACTTTC. This chain uses TRBV19 with TRBJ2-6; 9 bases line up with TRBD1. There are 15 residues in the CDR3. With V trimmed by 6 bases and J by 5 bases, 5 bases remained unmatched. Per the germline V gene, CDR1 is LNHDA and CDR2 is SQIVND (reference sequence).

The chain joins TRBV21-1 to TRBJ2-7; the D call TRBD1 from the table was never checked on the DNA. TRBV21-1 is a pseudogene segment. The CDR3 consists of 16 residues. Here the CDR3 DNA reads TGTGCCAGCAGCAAAGGAAGAACAGGGGGTTCCTACGAGCAGTACTTC. Translated: CASSKGRTGGSYEQYF.

The CDR3 DNA is TGTGCCAGCAGTCCGGAGACGGGAAACACCATATATTTT. It encodes CASSPETGNTIYF. V and J are TRBV6-1 and TRBJ1-3; unclear D gene. The germline gives CDR1 MNHNS, CDR2 SASEGT. Trimming shortened V by 5 bases and J by 4 bases, and 9 bases separated the two germline ends. The CDR3 totals 13 residues.

This rearrangement joins TRBV27 to TRBJ2-7, with D perhaps matching TRBD2 (6 bases). The CDR3 is 14 amino acids. V shed 3 bases and J shed 0 bases, with 9 bases lying between them. Germline CDR1 and CDR2: MNHEY and SMNVEV (reference sequence). DNA of the CDR3: TGTGCCAGCAGTTTGGGGGGTAGCTCCTACGAGCAGTACTTC. Residues: CASSLGGSSYEQYF.

This chain connects TRBV5-1 to TRBJ1-1, with 9 bases matching TRBD1. The germline V gene encodes CDR1 SGHRS and CDR2 YFSETQ. The V segment lost 0 bases and the J segment 1 base; nucleotides outside the gene matches: 7. The CDR3 contains 17 residues. Here the CDR3 DNA reads TGCGCCAGCAGCTTGGTTCCGACAGGGGGGCAGAACACTGAAGCTTTCTTT. Translating it yields CASSLVPTGGQNTEAFF.

The V and J genes are TRBV6-6 and TRBJ1-4; no clear D gene. Trimming took 7 bases from V and 6 from J, leaving 15 bases between them. The length of the CDR3 is 14 residues. The germline CDR1 and CDR2 sequences are MNHNY and SVGAGI (reference sequence). CDR3 amino acids: CASNHPGSYEKLFF. For the CDR3, the DNA is TGTGCCAGCAACCACCCGGGATCTTATGAAAAACTGTTTTTT.

The chain recombines TRBV5-6 with TRBJ2-1, with 14 bases that match TRBD2. With 4 bases clipped from V and 2 bases from J, the junction kept 5 bases outside the gene matches. The CDR3 consists of 17 residues. From germline, CDR1 is SGHDT and CDR2 YYEEEE. The CDR3 loop reads CASSKGLAGDPYNEQFF. The CDR3 DNA is TGTGCCAGCAGCAAGGGACTAGCGGGAGACCCCTACAATGAGCAGTTCTTC.

DNA for the CDR3: TGCGCCAGCAGCCAAGTCGCGGGTTTTCCCAATCAGCCCCAGCATTTT. Residues: CASSQVAGFPNQPQHF. The chain combines TRBV4-1 with TRBJ1-5; no clear D gene. The V gene lost 1 base and the J gene lost 3 bases, with 13 bases spanning the gap. The germline V gene has CDR1 MGHRA and CDR2 YSYEKL. The CDR3 runs to 16 residues.

This clone was counted a few times. The CDR3 DNA reads TGTGCCAGTAGTATCCCGTTGGGTACGGGTCAGCCCCAGCATTTT. Protein: CASSIPLGTGQPQHF. This chain connects TRBV19 to TRBJ1-5; D is unclear. Trimming removed 3 bases at V and 6 bases at J, with 15 bases between. Looked up from germline, CDR1 is LNHDA and CDR2 is SQIVND (reference sequence). This CDR3 comprises 15 residues.

The chain combines TRBV7-8 with TRBJ2-5; 9 bases match TRBD1. J lost 1 base, V lost 0 bases, and 0 bases had no gene match. The CDR3 is 15 amino acids. The germline V gene encodes CDR1 SGHVS and CDR2 FQNEAQ. CDR3 protein: CASSLAGQGQETQYF. For the CDR3, the DNA is TGTGCCAGCAGCTTAGCGGGACAGGGCCAAGAGACCCAGTACTTC.